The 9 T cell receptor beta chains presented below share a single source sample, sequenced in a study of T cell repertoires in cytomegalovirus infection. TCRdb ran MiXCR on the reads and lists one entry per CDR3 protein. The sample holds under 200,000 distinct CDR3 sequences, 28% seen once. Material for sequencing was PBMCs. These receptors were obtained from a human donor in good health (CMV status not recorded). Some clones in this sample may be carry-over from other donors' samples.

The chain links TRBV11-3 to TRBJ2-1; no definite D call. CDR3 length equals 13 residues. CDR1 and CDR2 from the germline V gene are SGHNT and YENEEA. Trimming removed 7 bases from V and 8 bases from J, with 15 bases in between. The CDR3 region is CASIPGFSYEQFF. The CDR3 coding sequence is TGTGCCAGCATCCCGGGCTTCTCGTATGAGCAGTTCTTC. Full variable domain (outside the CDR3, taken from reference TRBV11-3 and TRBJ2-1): EAGVVQSPRYKIIEKKQPVAFWCNPISGHNTLYWYLQNLGQGPELLIRYENEEAVDDSQLPKDRFSAERLKGVDSTLKIQPAELGDSAVYLCASIPGFSYEQFFGPGTRLTVL.

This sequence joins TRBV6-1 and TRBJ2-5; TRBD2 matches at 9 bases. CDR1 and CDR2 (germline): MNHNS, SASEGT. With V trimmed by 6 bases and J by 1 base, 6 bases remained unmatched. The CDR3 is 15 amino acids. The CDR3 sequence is CASSPGTSFQETQYF. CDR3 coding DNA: TGTGCCAGCAGCCCCGGGACTAGCTTCCAAGAGACCCAGTACTTC.

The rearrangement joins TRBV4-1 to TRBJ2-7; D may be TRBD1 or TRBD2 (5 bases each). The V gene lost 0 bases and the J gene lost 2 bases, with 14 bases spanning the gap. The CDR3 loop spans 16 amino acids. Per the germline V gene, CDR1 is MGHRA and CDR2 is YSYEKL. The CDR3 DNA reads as TGCGCCAGCAGCCAAGATCCCGGAAGGGGAGCCTACGAGCAGTACTTC. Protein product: CASSQDPGRGAYEQYF.

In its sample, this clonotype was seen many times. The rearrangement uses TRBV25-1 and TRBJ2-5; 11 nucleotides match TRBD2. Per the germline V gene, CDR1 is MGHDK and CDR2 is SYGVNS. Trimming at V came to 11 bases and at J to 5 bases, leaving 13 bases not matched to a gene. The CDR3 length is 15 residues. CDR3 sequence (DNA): TGTGCCCCCCAATGTAGCGGGGGGGTAGGGGAGACCCAGTACTTC. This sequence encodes CAPQCSGGVGETQYF.

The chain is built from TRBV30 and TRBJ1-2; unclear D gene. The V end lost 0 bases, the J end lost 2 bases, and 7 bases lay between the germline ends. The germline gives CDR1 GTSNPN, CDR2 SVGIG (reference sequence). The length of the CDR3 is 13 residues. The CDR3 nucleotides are TGTGCCTGGAGTGTACACGAGAACTATGGCTACACCTTC. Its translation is CAWSVHENYGYTF.

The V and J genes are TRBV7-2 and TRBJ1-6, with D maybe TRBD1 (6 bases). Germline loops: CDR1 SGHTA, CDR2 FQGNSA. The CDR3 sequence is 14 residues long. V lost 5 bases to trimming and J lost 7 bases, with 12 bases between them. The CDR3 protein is CASSPYRDNSPLHF. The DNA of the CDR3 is TGTGCCAGCAGCCCGTACAGGGACAATTCACCCCTCCACTTT.

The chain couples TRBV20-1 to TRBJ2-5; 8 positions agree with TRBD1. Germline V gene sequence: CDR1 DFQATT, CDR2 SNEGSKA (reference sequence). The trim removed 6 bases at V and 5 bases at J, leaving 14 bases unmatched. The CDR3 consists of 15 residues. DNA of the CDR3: TGCAGTGCCCTCTCCGGGACAGGCGGGTTGGAGACCCAGTACTTC. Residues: CSALSGTGGLETQYF.

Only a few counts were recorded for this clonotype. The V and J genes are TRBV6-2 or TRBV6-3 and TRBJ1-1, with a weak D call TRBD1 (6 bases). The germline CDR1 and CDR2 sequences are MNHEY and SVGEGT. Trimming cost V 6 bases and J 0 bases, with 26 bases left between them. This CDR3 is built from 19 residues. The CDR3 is CASSPSSRDIWLMNTEAFF. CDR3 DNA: TGTGCCAGCAGCCCGTCGTCTCGGGACATCTGGCTCATGAACACTGAAGCTTTCTTT.

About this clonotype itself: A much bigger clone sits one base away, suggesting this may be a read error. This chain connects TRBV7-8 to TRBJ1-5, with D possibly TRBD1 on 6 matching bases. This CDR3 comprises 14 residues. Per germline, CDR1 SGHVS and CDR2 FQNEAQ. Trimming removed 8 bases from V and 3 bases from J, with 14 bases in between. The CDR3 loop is CASGHGQYNQPQHF. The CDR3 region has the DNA TGTGCCAGCGGCCACGGACAGTACAATCAGCCCCAGCATTTT.